Each of the 5 T cell receptor beta chains below was sequenced from the same sample in a study of Ad26.COV2.S vaccination and SARS-CoV-2 variants. Treatment indicated: about 20 received Ad26.COV2.S at low or high dose, single or two shots; roughly five received placebo; per-sample allocation not given. Repertoires come from day 63 after the first vaccine or placebo injection. Only in-frame clones appear in the TCRdb table, and some are missing; sequencing was by immunoSEQ multiplex PCR. This sample yields about 400,000 clones, of which about 80% are seen a single time; almost 7.5% belongs to the top ten. The sample consisted of peripheral blood, taken in a trial of Ad26.COV2.S vaccine versus placebo. The receptors stem from a person between 18 and 60 years old who received the Ad26.COV2.S COVID-19 vaccine or a placebo.

The V gene is TRBV3-1 (or the pseudogene TRBV3-2), the J gene TRBJ1-2; TRBD1 matches at 7 bases. The CDR3 sequence is 15 residues long. V shed 6 bases, J shed 7 bases, and the junction held 14 bases outside the gene matches. The V gene's germline CDR1 is LGHDT and CDR2 YNNKEL (reference sequence). CDR3 amino acids: CASRPMHRQGPGYTF. The CDR3, as DNA: TGTGCCAGCAGACCCATGCACCGACAGGGTCCTGGCTACACCTTC.

The genes are TRBV25-1 and TRBJ1-6; D call uncertain. The CDR3 contains 13 residues. Germline CDR1 is MGHDK and CDR2 is SYGVNS. V was clipped by 7 bases and J by 4 bases, with 8 bases between them. The CDR3 nucleotides read TGTGCCAGCACACAACAGTATAATTCACCCCTCCACTTT. This encodes CASTQQYNSPLHF.

The chain recombines TRBV6-5 with TRBJ1-6; D might be TRBD1 (6 bases). This CDR3 contains 15 residues. Germline loops: CDR1 MNHEY, CDR2 SVGAGI. Trimming cost V 0 bases and J 11 bases, with 14 bases left between them. The CDR3 DNA reads as TGTGCCAGCAGTTACTCGAAAGGGGGGGTTCCACCCCTCCACTTT. Its translation is CASSYSKGGVPPLHF.

The chain uses TRBV19 and TRBJ1-1; no clear D gene. There are 14 residues in the CDR3. Trimming pared 4 bases from V and 5 bases from J, leaving 14 bases between. Germline lookup yields CDR1 LNHDA and CDR2 SQIVND (reference sequence). Here the CDR3 DNA reads TGTGCCAGTAGTACCCTCGAGAGGAGGACTGAAGCTTTCTTT. The encoded protein is CASSTLERRTEAFF.

The chain combines TRBV14 with TRBJ1-4; TRBD1 matches 9 bases. The CDR3 is 15 amino acids. Trimming cost V 5 bases and J 6 bases; bases outside gene matches: 7. Germline CDR1 and CDR2: SGHDN and FVKESK. CDR3 DNA sequence: TGTGCCAGCAGCTTACCGGGACAGGGATATGAAAAACTGTTTTTT. Protein product: CASSLPGQGYEKLFF.